This is a list of T cell receptor beta chains from one sample in a study of blood T cell repertoires in COVID-19. Method: immunoSEQ multiplex PCR; TCRdb's copy keeps in-frame clones and lacks some. The sample has under 250,000 clones; around 90% are singletons. Sequencing was carried out using peripheral blood. These receptors were collected from a man aged 60 to 75 who had recovered from COVID-19. CDR3s include the opening cysteine and the closing phenylalanine or tryptophan. A D gene is named only where the DNA matches it firmly. Not all rows give a size; the values are once, few, many and, for expanded clones, a class.

clone_size,v_call,d_call,j_call,cdr3_aa,cdr3_nt
-,TRBV5-4,TRBD2,TRBJ2-7,CASSLPGLATYEQYF,TGTGCCAGCAGCCTTCCGGGACTAGCCACCTACGAGCAGTACTTC
-,TRBV4-1,TRBD1,TRBJ2-7,CASSHPGQGPYEQYF,TGCGCCAGCAGCCATCCGGGACAGGGACCCTACGAGCAGTACTTC
-,TRBV24-1,TRBD1,TRBJ2-2,CATSDSLGTGNTGELFF,TGTGCCACCAGTGATTCCCTAGGGACAGGGAACACCGGGGAGCTGTTTTTT
-,TRBV19,TRBD2,TRBJ2-1,CASSNYGGAVFDEQFF,TGTGCCAGTAGTAACTACGGGGGGGCCGTGTTCGATGAGCAGTTCTTC
-,TRBV28,TRBD2,TRBJ2-3,CASSFPSGEPRYTQYF,TGTGCCAGCAGTTTCCCTAGCGGGGAACCCAGATATACGCAGTATTTT
-,TRBV19,-,TRBJ1-5,CASSILDSNQPQHF,TGTGCCAGTAGCATCTTAGATAGCAATCAGCCCCAGCATTTT
-,TRBV5-6,-,TRBJ1-1,CASRRRGTEAFF,TGTGCCAGCCGGCGAAGGGGGACTGAAGCTTTCTTT
-,TRBV6-5,-,TRBJ1-5,CASSYNRGSQPQHF,TGTGCCAGCAGTTACAATCGGGGAAGTCAGCCCCAGCATTTT
-,TRBV11-2,TRBD2,TRBJ2-1,CASSSWTSGTTYNEQFF,TGTGCCAGCAGCTCATGGACTAGCGGGACCACTTACAATGAGCAGTTCTTC
-,TRBV7-3,-,TRBJ2-1,CASSSTDYNEQFF,TGTGCCAGCAGCTCGACAGACTACAATGAGCAGTTCTTC
-,TRBV6-2/TRBV6-3,TRBD1,TRBJ1-2,CASSHDRGQGYTF,TGTGCCAGCAGCCATGACAGGGGGCAAGGCTACACCTTC
once,TRBV3-1/TRBV3-2,-,TRBJ2-7,CASSRTVSSYEQYF,TGTGCCAGCAGCCGGACAGTGAGCTCCTACGAGCAGTACTTC
-,TRBV6-6,-,TRBJ2-2,CVTGSLGNTGELFF,TGTGTCACGGGGTCCCTGGGGAACACCGGGGAGCTGTTTTTT
-,TRBV7-2,-,TRBJ2-7,CASNPSGSYEQYF,TGTGCCAGCAACCCATCAGGCTCCTACGAGCAGTACTTC
-,TRBV24-1,-,TRBJ1-2,CAPPVQPEDYGYTF,TGTGCCCCCCCGGTGCAGCCTGAGGACTATGGCTACACCTTC
-,TRBV10-3,-,TRBJ2-7,CAIRPTQGGYEQYF,TGTGCCATCAGGCCAACACAGGGTGGCTACGAGCAGTACTTC
few,TRBV6-2/TRBV6-3,TRBD1,TRBJ2-7,CASSHRGYEQYF,TGTGCCAGCAGCCACAGGGGTTACGAGCAGTACTTC
-,TRBV7-2,TRBD2,TRBJ2-1,CASSFGGGASNEQFF,TGTGCCAGCAGCTTTGGCGGGGGGGCCTCCAATGAGCAGTTCTTC
-,TRBV3-1/TRBV3-2,TRBD1,TRBJ1-1,CASSQRQGNTEAFF,TGTGCCAGCAGCCAGCGACAGGGGAACACTGAAGCTTTCTTT
-,TRBV5-5,-,TRBJ2-5,CASSLGGTRQETQYF,TGTGCCAGCAGCTTGGGGGGGACACGCCAAGAGACCCAGTACTTC
-,TRBV18,-,TRBJ2-5,CASSPSLNQETQYF,TGTGCCAGCTCACCCTCACTGAACCAAGAGACCCAGTACTTC
few,TRBV11-3,TRBD2,TRBJ2-1,CASSLDPGLAYEQFF,TGTGCCAGCAGCTTAGATCCGGGACTAGCTTATGAGCAGTTCTTC
-,TRBV7-9,TRBD2,TRBJ2-7,CASSQWASGSNEQYF,TGTGCCAGCAGCCAGTGGGCTAGCGGGAGCAACGAGCAGTACTTC
-,TRBV9,-,TRBJ2-2,CASSASGITGELFF,TGTGCCAGCAGCGCGTCAGGGATCACCGGGGAGCTGTTTTTT
-,TRBV25-1,-,TRBJ1-2,CASSDERAGRYGYTF,TGTGCCAGCAGTGATGAGAGGGCAGGTCGCTATGGCTACACCTTC
-,TRBV9,-,TRBJ1-4,CASSVSVDTNEKLFF,TGTGCCAGCAGCGTAAGCGTGGATACTAATGAAAAACTGTTTTTT
-,TRBV4-2,TRBD2,TRBJ2-5,CASSQEDISAAGQAQYF,TGTGCCAGCAGCCAAGAGGATATTAGCGCAGCGGGGCAGGCCCAGTACTTC
-,TRBV10-3,-,TRBJ1-1,CAIRRVGVGNTEAFF,TGTGCCATCAGAAGAGTCGGAGTCGGAAACACTGAAGCTTTCTTT